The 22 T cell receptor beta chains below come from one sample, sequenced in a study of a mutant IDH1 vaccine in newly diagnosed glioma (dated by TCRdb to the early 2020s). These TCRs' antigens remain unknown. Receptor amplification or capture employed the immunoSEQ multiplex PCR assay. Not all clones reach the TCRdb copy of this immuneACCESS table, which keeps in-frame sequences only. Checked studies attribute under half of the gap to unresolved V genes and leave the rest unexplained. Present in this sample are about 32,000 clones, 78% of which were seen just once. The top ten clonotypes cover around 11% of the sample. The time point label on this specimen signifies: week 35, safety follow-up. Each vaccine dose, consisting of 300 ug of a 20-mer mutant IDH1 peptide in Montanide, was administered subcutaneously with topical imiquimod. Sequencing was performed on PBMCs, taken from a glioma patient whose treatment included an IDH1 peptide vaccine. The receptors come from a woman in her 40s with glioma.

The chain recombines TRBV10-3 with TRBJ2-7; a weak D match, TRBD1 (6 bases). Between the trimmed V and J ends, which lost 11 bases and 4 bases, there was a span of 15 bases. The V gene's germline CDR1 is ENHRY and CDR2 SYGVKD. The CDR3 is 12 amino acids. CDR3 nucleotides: TGTGCCTCGACGACAGGTACTTACGAGCAGTACTTC. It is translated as CASTTGTYEQYF.

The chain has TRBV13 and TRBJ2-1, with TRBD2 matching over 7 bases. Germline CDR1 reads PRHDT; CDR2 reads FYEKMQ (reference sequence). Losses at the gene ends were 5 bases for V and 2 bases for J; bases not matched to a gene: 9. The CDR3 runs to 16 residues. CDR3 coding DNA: TGTGCCAGCAGCCATACAGCGGGGTCCACCTACAATGAGCAGTTCTTC. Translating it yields CASSHTAGSTYNEQFF.

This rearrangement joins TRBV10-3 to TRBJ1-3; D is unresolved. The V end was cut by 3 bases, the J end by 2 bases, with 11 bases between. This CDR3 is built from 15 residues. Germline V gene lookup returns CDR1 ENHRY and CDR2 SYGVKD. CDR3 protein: CAISDPVRPGNTIYF. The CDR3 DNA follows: TGTGCCATCAGTGACCCAGTCAGACCTGGAAACACCATATATTTT.

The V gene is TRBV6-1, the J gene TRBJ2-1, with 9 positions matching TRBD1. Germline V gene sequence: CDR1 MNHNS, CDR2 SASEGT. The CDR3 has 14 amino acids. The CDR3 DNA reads TGTGTCATAAGCCGGGACAGGGTAAACAATGAGCAGTTCTTC. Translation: CVISRDRVNNEQFF.

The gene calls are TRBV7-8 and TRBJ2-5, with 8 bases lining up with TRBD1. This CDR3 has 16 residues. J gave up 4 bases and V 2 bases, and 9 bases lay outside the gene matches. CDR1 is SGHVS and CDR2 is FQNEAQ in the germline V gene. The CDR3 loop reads CASSLSAGQGIETQYF. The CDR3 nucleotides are TGTGCCAGCAGCTTATCCGCAGGACAGGGAATAGAGACCCAGTACTTC. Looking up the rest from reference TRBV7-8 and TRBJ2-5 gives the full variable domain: GAGVSQSPRYKVAKRGQDVALRCDPISGHVSLFWYQQALGQGPEFLTYFQNEAQLDKSGLPSDRFFAERPEGSVSTLKIQRTQQEDSAVYLCASSLSAGQGIETQYFGPGTRLLVL.

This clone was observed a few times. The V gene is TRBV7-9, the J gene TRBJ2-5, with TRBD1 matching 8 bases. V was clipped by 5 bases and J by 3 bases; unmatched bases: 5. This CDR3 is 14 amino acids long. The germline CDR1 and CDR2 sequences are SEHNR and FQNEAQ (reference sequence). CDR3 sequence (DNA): TGTGCCAGCAGCCCCGGGACAGGCAAAGAGACCCAGTACTTC. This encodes CASSPGTGKETQYF.

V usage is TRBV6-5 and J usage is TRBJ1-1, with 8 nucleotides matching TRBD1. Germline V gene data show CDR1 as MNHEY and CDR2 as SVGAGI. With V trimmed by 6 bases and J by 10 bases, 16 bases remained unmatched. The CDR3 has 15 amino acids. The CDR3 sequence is CASRISDRGGFGAFF. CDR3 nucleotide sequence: TGTGCCAGCAGAATCTCCGACAGGGGAGGGTTTGGAGCTTTCTTT.

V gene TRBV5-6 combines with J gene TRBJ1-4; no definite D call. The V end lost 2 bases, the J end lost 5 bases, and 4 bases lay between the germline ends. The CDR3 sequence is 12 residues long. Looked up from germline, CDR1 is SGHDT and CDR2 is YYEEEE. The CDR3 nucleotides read TGTGCCAGCAGCTTATTAAATGAAAAACTGTTTTTT. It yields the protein CASSLLNEKLFF. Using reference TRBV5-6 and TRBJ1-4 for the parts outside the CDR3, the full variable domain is DAGVTQSPTHLIKTRGQQVTLRCSPKSGHDTVSWYQQALGQGPQFIFQYYEEEERQRGNFPDRFSGHQFPNYSSELNVNALLLGDSALYLCASSLLNEKLFFGSGTQLSVL.

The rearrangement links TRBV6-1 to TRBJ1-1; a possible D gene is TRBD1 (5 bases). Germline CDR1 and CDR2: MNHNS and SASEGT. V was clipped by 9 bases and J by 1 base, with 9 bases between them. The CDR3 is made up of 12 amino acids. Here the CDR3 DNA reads TGTGCCAGTGCGGGGACGAACACTGAAGCTTTCTTT. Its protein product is CASAGTNTEAFF.

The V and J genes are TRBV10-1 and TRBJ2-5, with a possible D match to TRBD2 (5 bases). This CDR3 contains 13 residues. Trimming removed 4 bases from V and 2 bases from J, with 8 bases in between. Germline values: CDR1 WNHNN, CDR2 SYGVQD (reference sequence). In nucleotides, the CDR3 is TGCGCCAGCAGTGGGACTTTACAAGAGACCCAGTACTTC. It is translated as CASSGTLQETQYF.

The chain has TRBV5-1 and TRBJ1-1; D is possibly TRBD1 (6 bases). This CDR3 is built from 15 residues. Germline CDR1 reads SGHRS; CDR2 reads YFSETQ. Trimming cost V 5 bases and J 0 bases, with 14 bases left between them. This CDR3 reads CASRDRTALNTEAFF. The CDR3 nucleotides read TGCGCCAGCAGGGACCGGACAGCCTTGAACACTGAAGCTTTCTTT.

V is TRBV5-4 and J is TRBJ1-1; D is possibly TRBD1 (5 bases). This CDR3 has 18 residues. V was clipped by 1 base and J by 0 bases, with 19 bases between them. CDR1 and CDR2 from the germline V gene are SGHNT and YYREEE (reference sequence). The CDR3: CASSLFWEGAGLNTEAFF. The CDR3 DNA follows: TGTGCCAGCAGCTTGTTTTGGGAGGGAGCAGGGCTGAACACTGAAGCTTTCTTT.

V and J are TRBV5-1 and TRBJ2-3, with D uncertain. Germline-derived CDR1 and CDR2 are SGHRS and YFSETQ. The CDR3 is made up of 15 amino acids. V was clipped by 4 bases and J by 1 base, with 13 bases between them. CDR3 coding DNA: TGCGCCAGCAGCACTTCTGGAGCCCGCACAGATACGCAGTATTTT. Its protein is CASSTSGARTDTQYF.

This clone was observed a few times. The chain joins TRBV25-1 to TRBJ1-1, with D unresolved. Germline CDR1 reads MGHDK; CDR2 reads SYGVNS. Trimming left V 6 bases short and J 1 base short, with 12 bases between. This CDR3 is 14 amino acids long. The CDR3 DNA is TGTGCCAGCAGCGAACCTGCCCAGAACACTGAAGCTTTCTTT. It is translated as CASSEPAQNTEAFF.

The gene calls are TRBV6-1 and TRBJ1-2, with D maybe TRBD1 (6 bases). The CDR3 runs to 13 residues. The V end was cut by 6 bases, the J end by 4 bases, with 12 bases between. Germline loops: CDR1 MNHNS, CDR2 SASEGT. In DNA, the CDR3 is TGTGCCAGCAGCACCGGGACAATCTATGGCTACACCTTC. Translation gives CASSTGTIYGYTF.

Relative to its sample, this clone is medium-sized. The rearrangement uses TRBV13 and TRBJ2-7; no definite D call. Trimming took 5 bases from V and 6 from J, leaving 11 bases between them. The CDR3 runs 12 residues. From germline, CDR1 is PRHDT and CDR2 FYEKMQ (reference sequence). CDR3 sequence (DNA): TGTGCCAGCAGCCCCGGGCGGAGCGAGCAGTACTTC. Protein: CASSPGRSEQYF.

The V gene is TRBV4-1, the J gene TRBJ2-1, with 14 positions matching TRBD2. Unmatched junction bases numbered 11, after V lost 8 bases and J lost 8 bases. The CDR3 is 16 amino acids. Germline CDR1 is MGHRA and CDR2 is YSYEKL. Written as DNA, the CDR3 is TGCGCCAGCGACCCCGGGACTAGCGGGGGACAGTATGAGCAGTTCTTC. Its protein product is CASDPGTSGGQYEQFF.

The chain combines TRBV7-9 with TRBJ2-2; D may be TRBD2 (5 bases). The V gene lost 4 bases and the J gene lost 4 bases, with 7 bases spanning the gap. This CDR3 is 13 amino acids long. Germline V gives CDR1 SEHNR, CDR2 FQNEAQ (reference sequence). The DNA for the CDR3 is TGTGCCAGCAGCTATACTAGCACCGGGGAGCTGTTTTTT. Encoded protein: CASSYTSTGELFF.

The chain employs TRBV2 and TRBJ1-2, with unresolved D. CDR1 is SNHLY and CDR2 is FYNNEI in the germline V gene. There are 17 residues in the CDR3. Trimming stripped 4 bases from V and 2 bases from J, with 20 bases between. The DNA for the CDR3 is TGTGCCAGCAGTGGGTCCCCCGCTTCCACAGAGAACTATGGCTACACCTTC. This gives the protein CASSGSPASTENYGYTF.

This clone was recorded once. The CDR3 spells CASSSRTGHTDTQYF. The CDR3 nucleotides are TGTGCCAGCAGCTCCCGGACAGGTCACACAGATACGCAGTATTTT. V is TRBV9 and J is TRBJ2-3; 7 nucleotides match TRBD1. The trim removed 4 bases at V and 2 bases at J, leaving 7 bases unmatched. The germline gives CDR1 SGDLS, CDR2 YYNGEE. The CDR3 spans 15 residues.

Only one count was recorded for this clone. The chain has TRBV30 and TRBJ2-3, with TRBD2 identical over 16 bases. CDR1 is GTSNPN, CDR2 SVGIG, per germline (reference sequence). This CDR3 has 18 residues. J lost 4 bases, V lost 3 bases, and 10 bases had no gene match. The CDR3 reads CAWSGPGLAGGPPDTQYF. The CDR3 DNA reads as TGTGCCTGGAGCGGTCCGGGACTAGCGGGGGGGCCCCCAGATACGCAGTATTTT.

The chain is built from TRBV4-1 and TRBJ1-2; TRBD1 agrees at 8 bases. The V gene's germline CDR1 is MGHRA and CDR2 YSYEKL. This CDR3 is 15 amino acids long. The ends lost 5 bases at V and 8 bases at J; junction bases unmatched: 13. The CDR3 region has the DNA TGCGCCAGCAGCGGAATGAGGACAGGGCGGGCGGGCTACACCTTC. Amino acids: CASSGMRTGRAGYTF.